These 30 T cell receptor beta chains were sequenced from one sample in a study of blood T cell repertoires in COVID-19. Repertoires were generated with immunoSEQ multiplex PCR, while TCRdb's copy carries only in-frame clones and drops some. Among 97,000 or so clones, over 85% were seen once, and the ten largest hold roughly 1.9%. Sequencing input: peripheral blood. Receptor source: a woman aged 45-60 years with COVID-19, enrolled during active disease.

V and J are TRBV18 and TRBJ1-3; 12 nucleotides agree with TRBD1. The CDR3 has 21 amino acids. Trimming at V came to 3 bases and at J to 0 bases, leaving 15 bases not matched to a gene. Germline V gives CDR1 KGHSH, CDR2 LQKENI. The CDR3 is CASSPKTRGTGGSLSGNTIYF. In DNA, the CDR3 is TGTGCCAGCTCACCTAAAACCCGCGGGACAGGGGGCAGCCTCTCTGGAAACACCATATATTTT.

This clone appeared a few times. The chain recombines TRBV23-1 with TRBJ2-1; D perhaps matches TRBD2 (6 bases). TRBV23-1 is annotated as an ORF whose role is uncertain. CDR3 length: 14 amino acids. V was shortened by 8 bases and J by 0 bases, with 11 bases between the two germline ends. CDR3: CASGTEASYNEQFF. The CDR3 nucleotides read TGCGCCAGCGGGACTGAGGCCTCCTACAATGAGCAGTTCTTC.

This clone was counted a few times. The chain has TRBV6-6 and TRBJ1-1, with D hard to call. CDR3 size: 12 residues. The V end lost 2 bases, the J end lost 6 bases, and 7 bases lay between the germline ends. Germline CDR1 and CDR2: MNHNY and SVGAGI (reference sequence). CDR3 sequence: CASSYGGSEAFF. CDR3 nucleotides: TGTGCCAGCAGTTACGGAGGGTCTGAAGCTTTCTTT.

This chain uses TRBV12-3 or TRBV12-4 with TRBJ2-7; D is uncertain. Trimming removed 3 bases at V and 0 bases at J, with 3 bases between. The CDR3 length is 12 residues. The CDR3 nucleotides are TGTGCCAGCAGTTTCGGCTCCTACGAGCAGTACGTC. Encoded protein: CASSFGSYEQYV.

The V gene is TRBV18, the J gene TRBJ1-1; D unresolved. V lost 2 bases, J lost 5 bases, and 21 bases lay in between. Germline CDR1 is KGHSH and CDR2 is LQKENI. This CDR3 region has 17 residues. CDR3 region: CASSPLAGVLSGTEAFF. The CDR3 region has the DNA TGTGCCAGCTCACCATTGGCAGGCGTTCTTTCGGGGACTGAAGCTTTCTTT.

The chain links TRBV10-1 to TRBJ2-2; D gene unclear. This CDR3 is built from 14 residues. Trimming shortened V by 5 bases and J by 4 bases, and 11 bases separated the two germline ends. From germline, CDR1 is WNHNN and CDR2 SYGVQD (reference sequence). CDR3 nucleotides: TGCGCCAGCAGTTATTCCGGTTCCACCGGGGAGCTGTTTTTT. This sequence encodes CASSYSGSTGELFF.

This clone has just one count. The chain recombines TRBV5-6 with TRBJ2-2, with 8 bases identical to TRBD1. The ends lost 4 bases at V and 5 bases at J; junction bases unmatched: 7. This CDR3 has 15 amino acids. CDR1 SGHDT and CDR2 YYEEEE come from the germline V gene. The CDR3 sequence is CASSPRRGLTGELFF. The DNA of the CDR3 is TGTGCCAGCAGCCCCCGCAGGGGGCTGACCGGGGAGCTGTTTTTT.

This chain joins TRBV6-2 or TRBV6-3 and TRBJ2-3, with no clear D. V dropped 2 bases and J dropped 2 bases, with 11 bases sitting between them. Germline-derived CDR1 and CDR2 are MNHEY and SVGEGT. This CDR3 comprises 15 residues. This chain's CDR3 is CASSYPPRFTDTQYF. The CDR3 region has the DNA TGTGCCAGCAGTTACCCCCCGCGGTTCACAGATACGCAGTATTTT.

The V gene is TRBV7-8, the J gene TRBJ2-7; 9 bases are a match to TRBD2. Germline CDR1 SGHVS, CDR2 FQNEAQ. With V trimmed by 0 bases and J by 5 bases, 5 bases remained unmatched. The CDR3 runs to 15 residues. CDR3 DNA sequence: TGTGCCAGCAGCTTAGCGCGGGGGGGGCCTAACGAGCAGTACGTC. Its translation: CASSLARGGPNEQYV.

V usage is TRBV7-8 and J usage is TRBJ1-2, with D uncertain. V lost 1 base, J lost 7 bases, and 16 bases lay in between. The germline CDR1 and CDR2 sequences are SGHVS and FQNEAQ. This CDR3 contains 15 residues. CDR3 in DNA: TGTGCCAGCAGCTTAGAACCCCCCCGCGATAGTGGCTACACCTTC. Translating gives CASSLEPPRDSGYTF.

V is TRBV3-1 (or the pseudogene TRBV3-2) and J is TRBJ2-3; no clear D. Looked up from germline, CDR1 is LGHDT and CDR2 is YNNKEL (reference sequence). Trimming shortened V by 1 base and J by 4 bases, and 9 bases separated the two germline ends. This CDR3 has 14 amino acids. This chain's CDR3 is CASSQGGGSDTQYF. Here the CDR3 DNA reads TGTGCCAGCAGCCAAGGAGGCGGATCAGATACGCAGTATTTT.

The chain couples TRBV15 to TRBJ1-5; no clear D gene. This CDR3 contains 13 residues. V shed 1 base and J shed 8 bases, with 9 bases lying between them. Germline lookup yields CDR1 LNHNV and CDR2 YYDKDF (reference sequence). CDR3 sequence: CATSRGPGEPQHF. CDR3 DNA: TGTGCCACCAGCAGAGGCCCCGGGGAGCCCCAGCATTTT.

V gene TRBV28 combines with J gene TRBJ2-1, with a tentative D call TRBD2 (5 bases). Germline V gene sequence: CDR1 MDHEN, CDR2 SYDVKM. The CDR3 runs to 14 residues. V gave up 3 bases and J gave up 5 bases, with 11 bases separating them. CDR3 amino acids: CASSLERPDNEQFF. In DNA form, the CDR3 reads TGTGCCAGCAGTTTGGAGCGGCCTGACAATGAGCAGTTCTTC.

The rearrangement uses TRBV5-1 and TRBJ1-2; D gene ambiguous. The V end was cut by 2 bases, the J end by 7 bases, with 15 bases between. Germline V lookup: CDR1 SGHRS, CDR2 YFSETQ. This CDR3 comprises 14 residues. CDR3 amino acids: CASSFERESGGYTF. The CDR3 coding sequence is TGCGCCAGCAGCTTTGAGAGGGAATCTGGTGGCTACACCTTC.

V is TRBV24-1 and J is TRBJ2-1; D may be TRBD1 (6 bases). The CDR3 has 13 amino acids. Germline loops: CDR1 KGHDR, CDR2 SFDVKD. With 8 bases removed from V and 8 bases from J, the gap between germline ends came to 15 bases. CDR3 DNA sequence: TGTGCCACCATGGAATGGGGGCTCGATGAGCAGTTCTTC. This sequence encodes CATMEWGLDEQFF.

This clone was counted a single time. This rearrangement joins TRBV6-5 to TRBJ2-7, with D possibly matching TRBD1 (6 bases). CDR1 and CDR2 from the germline V gene are MNHEY and SVGAGI. The CDR3 covers 14 residues. The germline V and J ends were trimmed by 8 bases and 4 bases, with 18 bases remaining between them. CDR3 DNA sequence: TGTGCCAGCTCCCGAGCAGGGGAAGGGTACGAGCAGTACTTC. Translating it yields CASSRAGEGYEQYF.

The V gene is TRBV19, the J gene TRBJ2-3; possible D gene TRBD2, 5 bases. This CDR3 contains 14 residues. V was shortened by 8 bases and J by 6 bases, with 18 bases between the two germline ends. The V gene's germline CDR1 is LNHDA and CDR2 SQIVND (reference sequence). The CDR3 reads CASHESTGLDTQYF. The CDR3 DNA reads as TGTGCCAGTCACGAGAGTACGGGGTTGGATACGCAGTATTTT.

This clone turned up a few times. The chain couples TRBV19 to TRBJ2-1; maybe TRBD1 (6 bases). Trimming pared 7 bases from V and 0 bases from J, leaving 19 bases between. Germline loops: CDR1 LNHDA, CDR2 SQIVND (reference sequence). This CDR3 is 17 amino acids long. CDR3 amino acids: CASMQGQGLSSYNEQFF. The CDR3 bases are TGTGCCAGTATGCAGGGGCAAGGATTAAGCTCCTACAATGAGCAGTTCTTC.

The genes are TRBV20-1 and TRBJ2-1; D not certain. The CDR3 totals 11 residues. Germline V lookup: CDR1 DFQATT, CDR2 SNEGSKA (reference sequence). The V end was cut by 0 bases, the J end by 12 bases, with 9 bases between. Here the CDR3 DNA reads TGCAGTGCTAGAGACCGGGTATGGCAGTTCTTC. Residues: CSARDRVWQFF.

This chain uses TRBV9 with TRBJ1-1, with D possibly TRBD1 on 6 matching bases. CDR3 length equals 16 residues. Per the germline V gene, CDR1 is SGDLS and CDR2 is YYNGEE. The V end was cut by 3 bases, the J end by 1 base, with 16 bases between. The CDR3 is CASSASPGGQNTEAFF. CDR3 coding DNA: TGTGCCAGCAGCGCTTCCCCGGGGGGCCAGAACACTGAAGCTTTCTTT.

V gene TRBV6-5 combines with J gene TRBJ1-6; D uncertain. The CDR3 covers 12 residues. Germline V gene data show CDR1 as MNHEY and CDR2 as SVGAGI. Deletions cut 6 bases from V and 7 bases from J, with 7 bases between. This CDR3 is CASREGNSPLHF. CDR3 nucleotides: TGTGCCAGCAGGGAGGGAAATTCACCCCTCCACTTT.

This sequence joins TRBV4-3 and TRBJ1-1; 9 positions match TRBD1. J was trimmed by 1 base and V by 3 bases; bases with no gene match: 15. Germline V gives CDR1 LGHNA, CDR2 YSLEER. The CDR3 totals 19 residues. DNA of the CDR3: TGCGCCAGCAGCCAGGGACAGGGACGAATTTACCTACCGAACACTGAAGCTTTCTTT. It encodes CASSQGQGRIYLPNTEAFF.

This clone was detected only once. V gene TRBV6-6 combines with J gene TRBJ1-6; D might be TRBD1 (5 bases). Germline lookup yields CDR1 MNHNY and CDR2 SVGAGI (reference sequence). The CDR3 is 12 amino acids. The V end lost 6 bases, the J end lost 9 bases, and 9 bases lay between the germline ends. The CDR3 is CASRTQGSPLHF. The CDR3 nucleotides are TGTGCCAGCAGGACCCAGGGTTCACCCCTCCACTTT.

J is TRBJ2-7 and V is TRBV27, with D possibly being TRBD1 (7 bases). V lost 8 bases and J 5 bases, leaving 16 bases between the germline ends. This CDR3 contains 13 residues. In germline, CDR1 is MNHEY, CDR2 SMNVEV (reference sequence). This CDR3 reads CASARQGGNEQYF. For the CDR3, the DNA is TGTGCCAGCGCCAGACAGGGCGGGAACGAGCAGTACTTC.

J is TRBJ1-1 and V is TRBV11-3; 9 positions match TRBD1. CDR1 is SGHNT, CDR2 YENEEA, per germline. V was pared by 6 bases and J by 5 bases, with 16 bases of the junction left unmatched. The CDR3 has 17 amino acids. CDR3 sequence: CASSPRPFGQGITEAFF. The DNA of the CDR3 is TGTGCCAGCAGTCCGCGCCCTTTTGGACAGGGGATAACTGAAGCTTTCTTT.

The chain combines TRBV5-5 with TRBJ1-1; D gene ambiguous. Per germline, CDR1 SGHKS and CDR2 YYEKEE (reference sequence). CDR3 length equals 13 residues. The V gene lost 6 bases and the J gene lost 4 bases, with 13 bases spanning the gap. The CDR3: CASTQVSSTEAFF. The CDR3 DNA reads TGTGCCAGCACCCAGGTATCAAGCACTGAAGCTTTCTTT. The full variable domain, rest sourced from reference TRBV5-5 and TRBJ1-1, is DAGVTQSPTHLIKTRGQQVTLRCSPISGHKSVSWYQQVLGQGPQFIFQYYEKEERGRGNFPDRFSARQFPNYSSELNVNALLLGDSALYLCASTQVSSTEAFFGQGTRLTVV.

The rearrangement joins TRBV4-1 to TRBJ2-5; 10 nucleotides line up with TRBD2. In germline, CDR1 is MGHRA, CDR2 YSYEKL. CDR3 length equals 16 residues. With V trimmed by 5 bases and J by 1 base, 7 bases remained unmatched. This CDR3 reads CASSRVSGGLQETQYF. CDR3 sequence (DNA): TGCGCCAGCAGCAGGGTTAGCGGGGGGCTCCAAGAGACCCAGTACTTC.

The rearrangement links TRBV6-5 to TRBJ1-4, with TRBD1 matching 9 bases. With V trimmed by 2 bases and J by 8 bases, 6 bases remained unmatched. From germline, CDR1 is MNHEY and CDR2 SVGAGI. The CDR3 covers 15 residues. CDR3 DNA sequence: TGTGCCAGCAGTTACACGGGACAGGGAGAAGAAAAACTGTTTTTT. Protein sequence: CASSYTGQGEEKLFF.

The chain is built from TRBV6-4 and TRBJ1-6; D perhaps matches TRBD1 (6 bases). This CDR3 region has 15 residues. V was clipped by 5 bases and J by 9 bases, with 17 bases between them. The germline V gene encodes CDR1 MRHNA and CDR2 SNTAGT. CDR3 in DNA: TGTGCCAGCAGTCTGGCGCCAGGGGTCCGTTCACCCCTCCACTTT. Translation gives CASSLAPGVRSPLHF.

This sequence joins TRBV5-5 and TRBJ2-1; D might be TRBD1 (5 bases). This CDR3 has 13 amino acids. Germline V gene lookup returns CDR1 SGHKS and CDR2 YYEKEE (reference sequence). The V end lost 1 base, the J end lost 8 bases, and 10 bases lay between the germline ends. As DNA, the CDR3 is TGTGCCAGCAGCTTGCCAGGGATCTATGAGCAGTTCTTC. Protein product: CASSLPGIYEQFF.